This TCR beta chain was identified during a study of T cells in Graves' hyperthyroidism and ophthalmopathy. The CDR3 extends over 13 amino acids. Looked up from germline, CDR1 is SGHVS and CDR2 is FQNEAQ. Trimming shortened V by 7 bases and J by 5 bases, and 14 bases separated the two germline ends. Amplification yielded TCR beta CDR3 regions, with RNA transcripts as the source. When the TCR CDR3 underwent first-round RT-PCR, the HTBI primer set was used. A single record per CDR3 protein comes from TCRdb applying MiXCR to the multiplex PCR reads. The sample contains over 700,000 distinct CDR3 sequences, about a third of which appear only once. This clonotype was picked up a small number of times. Graves' hyperthyroidism without ophthalmopathy progression within 18 months was termed stable. Subjects aged 18 to 65 presented with newly diagnosed hyperthyroidism of less than 2 months' duration. Patients having uncontrolled infection, another autoimmune disease, pregnancy or lactation were not included.

The rearrangement links TRBV7-8 to TRBJ2-5, with D uncertain. Input material: blood. This TCR was recovered from a middle-aged woman with Graves' hyperthyroidism. The CDR3 spells CASKEAGVETQYF. CDR3 DNA sequence: TGTGCCAGCAAGGAAGCTGGGGTGGAGACCCAGTACTTC.